The 24 T cell receptor beta chains below all came from one sample that was sequenced in a study of T cells in Graves' hyperthyroidism and ophthalmopathy. The TCR beta CDR3 regions underwent amplification using RNA transcripts as the source. The TCR CDR3 was amplified in a first-round RT-PCR using the HTBI primer set. TCRdb used MiXCR to reprocess the multiplex PCR reads, holding one entry per CDR3 protein. The sample includes approximately 480,000 distinct CDR3 sequences, less than 25% of them seen just once. The sample was blood. The receptor source for this set is a man younger than 35 with Graves' hyperthyroidism.

Comments on this clonotype: The germline gene is not matched at one end of the junction; a read error may be the cause. The chain joins TRBV9 to TRBJ2-2; maybe TRBD2 (7 bases). Germline CDR1 reads SGDLS; CDR2 reads YYNGEE. The CDR3 consists of 15 residues. The CDR3: CARSVDGRGPGELFF. The CDR3 DNA follows: TGTGCCCGCAGCGTAGATGGGCGGGGGCCCGGGGAGCTGTTTTTT.

In its sample, this clonotype was seen many times. The rearrangement links TRBV20-1 to TRBJ2-5; D ambiguous. The germline gives CDR1 DFQATT, CDR2 SNEGSKA (reference sequence). V was shortened by 3 bases and J by 5 bases, with 13 bases between the two germline ends. The CDR3 runs to 13 residues. The CDR3 loop reads CSASGNPWETQYF. The CDR3 DNA is TGCAGTGCTAGTGGGAACCCCTGGGAGACCCAGTACTTC.

This clonotype came up many times. V and J are TRBV6-5 and TRBJ2-5; 7 nucleotides match TRBD2. The CDR3 is 14 residues long. Trimming took 5 bases from V and 4 from J; bases not matched to a gene: 7. CDR1 MNHEY and CDR2 SVGAGI come from the germline V gene. This CDR3 is CASSHGLVRETQYF. The DNA for the CDR3 is TGTGCCAGCAGTCACGGACTAGTGCGAGAGACCCAGTACTTC.

The chain joins TRBV2 to TRBJ2-2; no clear D gene. The CDR3 consists of 14 residues. The V and J ends lost 0 bases and 5 bases respectively, with 7 bases between them. CDR1 and CDR2 from the germline V gene are SNHLY and FYNNEI. CDR3 nucleotides: TGTGCCAGCAGTGAAGCGGCAGATACCGGGGAGCTGTTTTTT. Translation: CASSEAADTGELFF.

The sample holds many counts of this clonotype. The V call is TRBV3-1, the J call TRBJ1-1; maybe TRBD1 (5 bases). The CDR3 runs 14 residues. V was cut by 4 bases and J by 8 bases, with 17 bases left in between. CDR1 is LGHDT and CDR2 is YNNKEL in the germline V gene (reference sequence). The CDR3 region has the DNA TGTGCCAGCAGCCGCAGGCAGACGGGGCGAGAAGCTTTCTTT. Its protein is CASSRRQTGREAFF. Supplemented by reference TRBV3-1 and TRBJ1-1, the full variable domain reads DTAVSQTPKYLVTQMGNDKSIKCEQNLGHDTMYWYKQDSKKFLKIMFSYNNKELIINETVPNRFSPKSPDKAHLNLHINSLELGDSAVYFCASSRRQTGREAFFGQGTRLTVV.

A word on this clonotype: The CDR3 end shows no conserved phenylalanine or tryptophan, and so a read error is likely. V is TRBV19 and J is TRBJ2-1, with D perhaps being TRBD1 or TRBD2 (5 bases each). Germline CDR1 LNHDA, CDR2 SQIVND (reference sequence). Trimming removed 8 bases at V and 5 bases at J, with 19 bases between. The CDR3 extends over 15 amino acids. CDR3 region: CASCSRVMGDNEQFV. CDR3 nucleotide sequence: TGTGCCAGTTGCTCCCGGGTCATGGGGGACAATGAGCAGTTCGTC.

This clonotype was recorded at least ten times. The chain uses TRBV27 and TRBJ1-1; D uncertain. Germline V gene lookup returns CDR1 MNHEY and CDR2 SMNVEV (reference sequence). This CDR3 contains 13 residues. V lost 7 bases and J 4 bases, leaving 13 bases between the germline ends. The CDR3 loop is CASNSNLGTEAFF. CDR3 bases: TGTGCCAGCAACTCCAATTTAGGCACTGAAGCTTTCTTT.

There are many counts of this clonotype. The rearrangement links TRBV9 to TRBJ2-7, with D unresolved. V gave up 3 bases and J gave up 1 base, with 8 bases separating them. Per the germline V gene, CDR1 is SGDLS and CDR2 is YYNGEE. The CDR3 length is 13 residues. CDR3 amino acids: CASSAPRSYEQYF. The DNA for the CDR3 is TGTGCCAGCAGCGCACCACGGTCCTACGAGCAGTACTTC.

This clonotype was counted at least ten times. This chain links TRBV19 with TRBJ1-2, with D uncertain. V was pared by 2 bases and J by 2 bases, with 6 bases between. CDR3 size: 13 residues. The germline V gene encodes CDR1 LNHDA and CDR2 SQIVND (reference sequence). The CDR3 DNA reads as TGTGCCAGTAGTATAACTAAAAACTATGGCTACACCTTC. It translates to CASSITKNYGYTF.

This clonotype appeared a few times. This sequence joins TRBV6-5 and TRBJ2-7, with 7 bases matching TRBD2. The CDR3 runs to 15 residues. Germline-derived CDR1 and CDR2 are MNHEY and SVGAGI. Unmatched junction bases numbered 11, after V lost 6 bases and J lost 3 bases. The CDR3 nucleotides are TGTGCCAGCAGCAACTCCCGGGACTATGGCTACGAGCAGTACTTC. This translates into CASSNSRDYGYEQYF.

The sample holds many counts of this clonotype. CDR3 region: CASSRDHEQYF. The CDR3 nucleotides read TGTGCCAGTTCCAGGGACCACGAGCAGTACTTC. J is TRBJ2-7 and V is TRBV6-5, with D perhaps TRBD1 or TRBD2 (5 bases each). Germline CDR1 MNHEY, CDR2 SVGAGI. CDR3 length equals 11 residues. With 9 bases removed from V and 5 bases from J, the gap between germline ends came to 11 bases.

The chain uses TRBV28 and TRBJ1-6, with 8 bases fitting TRBD1. The germline CDR1 and CDR2 sequences are MDHEN and SYDVKM. The CDR3 contains 16 residues. V shed 5 bases and J 0 bases; nucleotides not matched to a gene: 3. DNA for the CDR3: TGTGCCAGCAGTCGGACAGGGAGCTCCTATAATTCACCCCTCCACTTT. Its translation is CASSRTGSSYNSPLHF.

V and J are TRBV19 and TRBJ1-2; D ambiguous. The V end was cut by 5 bases, the J end by 2 bases, with 12 bases between. Germline assignment: CDR1 LNHDA and CDR2 SQIVND (reference sequence). The CDR3 contains 14 residues. In DNA, the CDR3 is TGTGCCAGTAGTCCGAGCCTAGGGAACTATGGCTACACCTTC. Protein product: CASSPSLGNYGYTF. Looking up the rest from reference TRBV19 and TRBJ1-2 gives the full variable domain: DGGITQSPKYLFRKEGQNVTLSCEQNLNHDAMYWYRQDPGQGLRLIYYSQIVNDFQKGDIAEGYSVSREKKESFPLTVTSAQKNPTAFYLCASSPSLGNYGYTFGSGTRLTVV.

This clonotype has at least ten counts. The CDR3 region has the DNA TGCGCCAGCAGCCAAGGTCAGGTGGGAACTGAAGCTTTCTTT. Its translation is CASSQGQVGTEAFF. This rearrangement joins TRBV4-1 to TRBJ1-1; D is ambiguous. The V and J ends lost 1 base and 5 bases respectively, with 11 bases between them. The CDR3 runs to 14 residues. Germline CDR1 is MGHRA and CDR2 is YSYEKL.

This clonotype was picked up many times. The V and J genes are TRBV27 and TRBJ1-1; D might be TRBD1 (6 bases). The V end lost 2 bases, the J end lost 4 bases, and 11 bases lay between the germline ends. Germline values: CDR1 MNHEY, CDR2 SMNVEV (reference sequence). This CDR3 spans 14 amino acids. The CDR3: CASSLQGQGTEAFF. CDR3 in DNA: TGTGCCAGCAGTTTACAGGGGCAGGGCACTGAAGCTTTCTTT.

This clonotype was recorded many times. The chain links TRBV30 to TRBJ2-7; 9 bases are shared with TRBD1. CDR1 GTSNPN and CDR2 SVGIG come from the germline V gene (reference sequence). This CDR3 contains 16 residues. V was pared by 0 bases and J by 5 bases, with 11 bases of the junction left unmatched. In DNA, the CDR3 is TGTGCCTGGAGTGTATATCGGGGGACAGGGTCTAACGAGCAGTACTTC. Its translation is CAWSVYRGTGSNEQYF.

This clonotype was counted a few times. The J gene is TRBJ2-2, the V gene TRBV19; 14 nucleotides align to TRBD2. J was trimmed by 6 bases and V by 6 bases; bases with no gene match: 15. The CDR3 is 19 amino acids. Looked up from germline, CDR1 is LNHDA and CDR2 is SQIVND (reference sequence). In nucleotides, the CDR3 is TGTGCCAGTAGCATACCCCGACTAGCGGGGGGGCCGAGAGCCGGGGAGCTGTTTTTT. Its translation: CASSIPRLAGGPRAGELFF.

This clonotype was recorded many times. V usage is TRBV7-8 and J usage is TRBJ1-3; tentative D call: TRBD1 (5 bases). This CDR3 contains 16 residues. Trimming removed 1 base at V and 4 bases at J, with 14 bases between. Germline CDR1 is SGHVS and CDR2 is FQNEAQ. Here the CDR3 DNA reads TGTGCCAGCAGCTTAGGGGTTGGGGGTCGCGGAAACACCATATATTTT. Amino acids: CASSLGVGGRGNTIYF.

This clonotype has ten or more counts. V usage is TRBV6-5 and J usage is TRBJ2-2, with 7 bases matching TRBD1. CDR3 size: 15 residues. Germline lookup yields CDR1 MNHEY and CDR2 SVGAGI. Trimming cost V 4 bases and J 3 bases; bases outside gene matches: 5. The CDR3 nucleotides are TGTGCCAGCAGTTCCACGGGACAGTACACCGGGGAGCTGTTTTTT. Its protein product is CASSSTGQYTGELFF.

This clonotype was detected ten times or more. The chain carries TRBV28 and TRBJ1-2; D ambiguous. V was cut by 5 bases and J by 2 bases, with 33 bases left in between. Germline V gene lookup returns CDR1 MDHEN and CDR2 SYDVKM. The length of the CDR3 is 21 residues. Here the CDR3 reads CASSLAPLDWLLPSKNYGYTF. Written as DNA, the CDR3 is TGTGCCAGCAGTCTTGCCCCCCTTGACTGGTTGTTGCCTTCGAAGAACTATGGCTACACCTTC.

Ten or more counts support this clonotype. The V call is TRBV6-5, the J call TRBJ2-7; D gene unclear. Looked up from germline, CDR1 is MNHEY and CDR2 is SVGAGI. The CDR3 is made up of 13 amino acids. The germline V and J ends were trimmed by 6 bases and 4 bases, with 13 bases remaining between them. The CDR3 protein is CASRRHNRYEQYF. CDR3 nucleotide sequence: TGTGCCAGCAGGCGCCATAATAGATACGAGCAGTACTTC.

In its sample, this clonotype was seen a few times. The rearrangement uses TRBV6-1 and TRBJ1-5, with 7 positions matching TRBD1. From germline, CDR1 is MNHNS and CDR2 SASEGT. V lost 11 bases to trimming and J lost 4 bases; unmatched junction nucleotides: 8. The CDR3 is 13 residues long. This chain's CDR3 is CAGGTEVNQPQHF. The CDR3 DNA follows: TGTGCCGGAGGGACAGAGGTTAATCAGCCCCAGCATTTT.

This clonotype appeared many times. For the CDR3, the DNA is TGTGCCAGCAGTTTAATCAGGGTCGTGTGGAACACCGGGGAGCTGTTTTTT. Translated: CASSLIRVVWNTGELFF. This chain joins TRBV12-3 or TRBV12-4 and TRBJ2-2; maybe TRBD1 (5 bases). CDR3 length: 17 residues. Trimming pared 2 bases from V and 1 base from J, leaving 14 bases between.

This clonotype appeared many times. The chain is built from TRBV10-1 and TRBJ1-2; D is unclear. From germline, CDR1 is WNHNN and CDR2 SYGVQD (reference sequence). There are 12 residues in the CDR3. V was clipped by 10 bases and J by 6 bases, with 15 bases between them. Written as DNA, the CDR3 is TGCGCCACCCCCGACGGATTTCATGGCTACACCTTC. Encoded protein: CATPDGFHGYTF.